A selection of T cell receptor beta chains follows, all from one sample in a study of stem cell transplantation in POMP-related autoinflammatory disease. Profiling relied on immunoSEQ multiplex PCR, and the TCRdb table lists in-frame clones only, not all of them. The data contain some 68,000 clones, under 95% of them singletons. Here the sequenced sample was CD4+ T cells from PBMCs, taken after stem cell transplantation. Receptors were obtained from a human patient with POMP-related autoinflammation and immune dysregulation (PRAID). Part of the T cell pool may stem from the graft donor. Each CDR3 is given with its conserved first and last residue. D genes are given only for firm matches. Part of the rows lack a size; the others show once, few, many or a class for expanded clones.

j_gene: TRBJ1-5; abundance: NA; d_gene: TRBD1; v_gene: TRBV6-5; CDR3nt: TGTGCCAGCAGTTCCGGGGACAGGTGGGGTAATCAGCCCCAGCATTTT; CDR3aa: CASSSGDRWGNQPQHF
j_gene: TRBJ2-1; abundance: NA; d_gene: NA; v_gene: TRBV7-3; CDR3nt: TGTGCCAGCAGCCCTCACAGCTCCTACAATGAGCAGTTCTTC; CDR3aa: CASSPHSSYNEQFF
j_gene: TRBJ2-6; abundance: NA; d_gene: NA; v_gene: TRBV2; CDR3nt: TGTGCCAGCAGTGCTGTTGGGGCCTCTGGGGCCAACGTCCTGACTTTC; CDR3aa: CASSAVGASGANVLTF
j_gene: TRBJ1-5; abundance: NA; d_gene: TRBD1; v_gene: TRBV19; CDR3nt: TGTGCCAGTAGAAACAAGGGGACAGTTTATAGCAATCAGCCCCAGCATTTT; CDR3aa: CASRNKGTVYSNQPQHF
j_gene: TRBJ1-2; abundance: NA; d_gene: NA; v_gene: TRBV27; CDR3nt: TGTGCCAGCAGCTCGCAGTCTACTGGCTACACCTTC; CDR3aa: CASSSQSTGYTF
j_gene: TRBJ2-3; abundance: NA; d_gene: NA; v_gene: TRBV6-5; CDR3nt: TGTGCCAGCAAAGATGGAGATACGCAGTATTTT; CDR3aa: CASKDGDTQYF
j_gene: TRBJ1-6; abundance: NA; d_gene: NA; v_gene: TRBV10-2; CDR3nt: TGCGCCAGCAGCCAGACAGATTCACCCCTCCACTTT; CDR3aa: CASSQTDSPLHF
j_gene: TRBJ2-1; abundance: NA; d_gene: NA; v_gene: TRBV7-9; CDR3nt: TGTGCCAGCAGCTTAGTCGGGGCAGGCGACTCCTACAATGAGCAGTTCTTC; CDR3aa: CASSLVGAGDSYNEQFF
j_gene: TRBJ2-3; abundance: NA; d_gene: NA; v_gene: TRBV4-1; CDR3nt: TGCGCCAGCAGCCAAGGTCGACGGGGGGCAGTCACAGTTACGCAGTATTTT; CDR3aa: CASSQGRRGAVTVTQYF
j_gene: TRBJ1-1; abundance: NA; d_gene: NA; v_gene: TRBV5-1; CDR3nt: TGCGCCAGCAGCTTGGTTCCAGGTTTGAACACTGAAGCTTTCTTT; CDR3aa: CASSLVPGLNTEAFF
j_gene: TRBJ2-7; abundance: NA; d_gene: NA; v_gene: TRBV18; CDR3nt: TGTGCCAGCTCACCCGCGGGTTACCTTTACGAGCAGTACTTC; CDR3aa: CASSPAGYLYEQYF
j_gene: TRBJ1-3; abundance: few; d_gene: NA; v_gene: TRBV9; CDR3nt: TGTGCCAGCAGCGTAGAAGGGCACCCGAGGGGAAACACCATATATTTT; CDR3aa: CASSVEGHPRGNTIYF
j_gene: TRBJ1-2; abundance: NA; d_gene: NA; v_gene: TRBV6-5; CDR3nt: TGTGCCAGCAGTTACAGGCCCTATGGCTACACCTTC; CDR3aa: CASSYRPYGYTF
j_gene: TRBJ2-3; abundance: NA; d_gene: NA; v_gene: TRBV28; CDR3nt: TGTGCCAGCAGTTGGGCCACAGATACGCAGTATTTT; CDR3aa: CASSWATDTQYF
j_gene: TRBJ1-1; abundance: NA; d_gene: TRBD1; v_gene: TRBV6-5; CDR3nt: TGTGCCAGCAGTTTTTCTCAGGGGGCAGGGAACACTGAAGCTTTCTTT; CDR3aa: CASSFSQGAGNTEAFF
j_gene: TRBJ2-7; abundance: NA; d_gene: NA; v_gene: TRBV6-6; CDR3nt: TGTGCCAGCAGTTTGGTGGGGGCGGGAGAATCTGAGCAGTACTTC; CDR3aa: CASSLVGAGESEQYF
j_gene: TRBJ2-1; abundance: NA; d_gene: TRBD2; v_gene: TRBV4-1; CDR3nt: TGCGCCAGCAGCCCCCCCCCTAGCGGGGGTTACAATGAGCAGTTCTTC; CDR3aa: CASSPPPSGGYNEQFF